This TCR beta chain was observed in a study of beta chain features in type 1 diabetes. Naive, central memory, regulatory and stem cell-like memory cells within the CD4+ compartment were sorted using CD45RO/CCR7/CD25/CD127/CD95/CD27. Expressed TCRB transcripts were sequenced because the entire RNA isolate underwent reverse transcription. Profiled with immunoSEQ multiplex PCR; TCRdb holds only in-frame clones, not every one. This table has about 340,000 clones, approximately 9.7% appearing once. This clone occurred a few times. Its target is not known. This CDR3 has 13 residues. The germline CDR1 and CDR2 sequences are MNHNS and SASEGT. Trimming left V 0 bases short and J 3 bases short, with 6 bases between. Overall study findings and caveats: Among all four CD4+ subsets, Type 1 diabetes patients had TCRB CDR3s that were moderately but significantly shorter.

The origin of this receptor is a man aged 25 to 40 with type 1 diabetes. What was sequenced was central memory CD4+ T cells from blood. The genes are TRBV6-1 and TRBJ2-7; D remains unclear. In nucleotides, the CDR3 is TGTGCCAGCAGTGAAGCGTGGCGCTACGAGCAGTACTTC. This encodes CASSEAWRYEQYF.